This entry lists 31 T cell receptor beta chains sequenced from one sample in a study of T cell responses to AZD1222 COVID-19 vaccine. Only in-frame clones appear in the TCRdb table, and some are missing; sequencing was by immunoSEQ multiplex PCR. The sample shows 150,000 to 200,000 clones, 75% to 90% of them seen only once. The material was peripheral blood, obtained on day 0 of MenACWY control vaccination. These receptor sequences come from an adult in good health.

This clone has just a few counts. The chain recombines TRBV19 with TRBJ2-6; no firm D call. Germline V gene sequence: CDR1 LNHDA, CDR2 SQIVND (reference sequence). This CDR3 is built from 17 residues. V was cut by 4 bases and J by 2 bases, with 15 bases left in between. The CDR3: CASSTSQLRTGANVLTF. The CDR3 region has the DNA TGTGCCAGTAGTACCTCCCAGTTGAGAACTGGGGCCAACGTCCTGACTTTC.

The sample holds one count of this clone. The chain has TRBV9 and TRBJ1-3, with D possibly being TRBD1 (5 bases). The V and J ends lost 0 bases and 2 bases respectively, with 15 bases between them. The germline V gene has CDR1 SGDLS and CDR2 YYNGEE. The CDR3 covers 17 residues. The CDR3 reads CASSVAAGGTAGNTIYF. The DNA of the CDR3 is TGTGCCAGCAGCGTAGCTGCGGGAGGGACGGCTGGAAACACCATATATTTT.

This sequence joins TRBV5-4 and TRBJ2-3; D perhaps matches TRBD2 (5 bases). This CDR3 spans 14 amino acids. Between the trimmed V and J ends, which lost 4 bases and 5 bases, there was a span of 14 bases. CDR1 is SGHNT and CDR2 is YYREEE in the germline V gene (reference sequence). The DNA for the CDR3 is TGTGCCAGCAGCCAGGATCCCAGCGGAGATACGCAGTATTTT. Translation gives CASSQDPSGDTQYF. The complete variable domain, with remaining parts taken from reference TRBV5-4 and TRBJ2-3, reads ETGVTQSPTHLIKTRGQQVTLRCSSQSGHNTVSWYQQALGQGPQFIFQYYREEENGRGNFPPRFSGLQFPNYSSELNVNALELDDSALYLCASSQDPSGDTQYFGPGTRLTVL.

The V gene is TRBV29-1, the J gene TRBJ2-5; 7 bases are shared with TRBD1. The V and J ends lost 4 bases and 1 base, in that order; junction bases with no gene match: 9. Germline V CDR1 and CDR2: SQVTM, ANQGSEA. This CDR3 spans 15 amino acids. The chain's CDR3 is CSVVGTVKAQETQYF. CDR3 nucleotide sequence: TGCAGCGTTGTCGGGACAGTGAAGGCCCAAGAGACCCAGTACTTC. Looking up the rest from reference TRBV29-1 and TRBJ2-5 gives the full variable domain: SAVISQKPSRDICQRGTSLTIQCQVDSQVTMMFWYRQQPGQSLTLIATANQGSEATYESGFVIDKFPISRPNLTFSTLTVSNMSPEDSSIYLCSVVGTVKAQETQYFGPGTRLLVL.

This clone showed up just once. This chain connects TRBV27 to TRBJ1-1, with 7 nucleotides matching TRBD1. This CDR3 region has 14 residues. J gave up 12 bases and V 5 bases, and 15 bases lay outside the gene matches. Looked up from germline, CDR1 is MNHEY and CDR2 is SMNVEV (reference sequence). CDR3 protein: CASSPRRDSLQTFF. Written as DNA, the CDR3 is TGTGCCAGCAGTCCCAGGCGGGACAGCCTACAGACTTTCTTT.

The CDR3 DNA is TGTGCCAGCAGTGAAGTTATGGGGACAGGGACGGACGAGCAGTACTTC. It is translated as CASSEVMGTGTDEQYF. The chain carries TRBV6-1 and TRBJ2-7; 9 bases are shared with TRBD1. The V gene's germline CDR1 is MNHNS and CDR2 SASEGT. The CDR3 extends over 16 amino acids. The trim removed 1 base at V and 5 bases at J, leaving 9 bases unmatched.

This clone was seen just once. The chain combines TRBV19 with TRBJ2-5, with 13 bases aligning to TRBD2. The CDR3 is 15 amino acids. The V gene's germline CDR1 is LNHDA and CDR2 SQIVND (reference sequence). J was trimmed by 5 bases and V by 5 bases; bases with no gene match: 5. The CDR3 DNA is TGTGCCAGTAGTCAGAGGACTAGCGGGAGTGAGACCCAGTACTTC. This codes for CASSQRTSGSETQYF. The entire variable domain, with the rest obtained from reference TRBV19 and TRBJ2-5, is as follows: DGGITQSPKYLFRKEGQNVTLSCEQNLNHDAMYWYRQDPGQGLRLIYYSQIVNDFQKGDIAEGYSVSREKKESFPLTVTSAQKNPTAFYLCASSQRTSGSETQYFGPGTRLLVL.

The chain employs TRBV30 and TRBJ1-2; possibly TRBD1 for D (5 bases). Trimming shortened V by 0 bases and J by 6 bases, and 14 bases separated the two germline ends. The CDR3 extends over 14 amino acids. Germline V CDR1 and CDR2: GTSNPN, SVGIG (reference sequence). The CDR3 coding sequence is TGTGCCTGGAGTGTAGGGGCCGGTCTTCATGGCTACACCTTC. Its translation is CAWSVGAGLHGYTF.

The J gene is TRBJ2-7, the V gene TRBV7-9; D possibly corresponds to TRBD1 (6 bases). Germline V CDR1 and CDR2: SEHNR, FQNEAQ (reference sequence). Trimming removed 5 bases at V and 3 bases at J, with 20 bases between. The CDR3 has 16 residues. The CDR3 loop reads CASSHRQAEGVYEQYF. The CDR3 nucleotides are TGTGCCAGCAGCCACAGACAGGCCGAGGGGGTCTACGAGCAGTACTTC.

The chain uses TRBV7-2 and TRBJ1-5, with a weak D call TRBD1 (5 bases). The germline V and J ends were trimmed by 2 bases and 8 bases, with 13 bases remaining between them. CDR3 size: 14 residues. The V gene's germline CDR1 is SGHTA and CDR2 FQGNSA. CDR3 amino acids: CASSLRGQKEPQHF. CDR3 nucleotides: TGTGCCAGCAGCTTAAGGGGCCAGAAGGAGCCCCAGCATTTT.

This sequence joins TRBV28 and TRBJ1-1; D remains unclear. Germline CDR1 MDHEN, CDR2 SYDVKM. With 7 bases removed from V and 1 base from J, the gap between germline ends came to 7 bases. CDR3 length equals 12 residues. CDR3 bases: TGTGCCAGCAAAGCGGGGAACACTGAAGCTTTCTTT. Its protein product is CASKAGNTEAFF. The variable domain in full, with the rest retrieved from reference TRBV28 and TRBJ1-1, is DVKVTQSSRYLVKRTGEKVFLECVQDMDHENMFWYRQDPGLGLRLIYFSYDVKMKEKGDIPEGYSVSREKKERFSLILESASTNQTSMYLCASKAGNTEAFFGQGTRLTVV.

The chain carries TRBV6-6 and TRBJ2-7, with unresolved D. The CDR3 extends over 11 amino acids. Trimming shortened V by 5 bases and J by 5 bases, and 7 bases separated the two germline ends. The germline V gene has CDR1 MNHNY and CDR2 SVGAGI (reference sequence). As DNA, the CDR3 is TGTGCCAGCAGTCCCGCCAACGAGCAGTACTTC. Residues: CASSPANEQYF.

The J gene is TRBJ1-1, the V gene TRBV19, with D uncertain. The CDR3 is made up of 13 amino acids. V was shortened by 4 bases and J by 1 base, with 7 bases between the two germline ends. From germline, CDR1 is LNHDA and CDR2 SQIVND (reference sequence). CDR3 nucleotides: TGTGCCAGTAGTACCGACCAGAACACTGAAGCTTTCTTT. It yields the protein CASSTDQNTEAFF. Variable domain in full (rest from reference TRBV19 and TRBJ1-1): DGGITQSPKYLFRKEGQNVTLSCEQNLNHDAMYWYRQDPGQGLRLIYYSQIVNDFQKGDIAEGYSVSREKKESFPLTVTSAQKNPTAFYLCASSTDQNTEAFFGQGTRLTVV.

The sample holds one count of this clone. The rearrangement uses TRBV21-1 and TRBJ1-1. TRBV21-1 is a pseudogene. The CDR3 is 16 residues long. Here the CDR3 reads CASSRNSSVEGTEAFF. The CDR3 DNA follows: TGTGCCAGCAGCAGGAACTCCTCCGTAGAGGGAACTGAAGCTTTCTTT.

The V call is TRBV6-2 or TRBV6-3, the J call TRBJ2-5, with D perhaps TRBD2 (5 bases). V lost 0 bases to trimming and J lost 2 bases, with 10 bases between them. This CDR3 contains 15 residues. Per the germline V gene, CDR1 is MNHEY and CDR2 is SVGEGT. In DNA form, the CDR3 reads TGTGCCAGCAGTTACTCGGAGGCGACTCAAGAGACCCAGTACTTC. Residues: CASSYSEATQETQYF.

Comment on this clone: The identical CDR3 is also encoded by other nucleotide sequences in the sample. The genes are TRBV7-3 and TRBJ1-2; 7 nucleotides match TRBD1. The CDR3 extends over 13 amino acids. Germline V gene lookup returns CDR1 SGHTA and CDR2 FQGTGA. V shed 4 bases and J 8 bases; nucleotides not matched to a gene: 7. CDR3 nucleotides: TGTGCCAGCAGCTCCCAGGGGGAAGGGGGCTACACCTTC. This gives the protein CASSSQGEGGYTF.

The rearrangement joins TRBV6-5 to TRBJ1-2; D unresolved. V lost 0 bases to trimming and J lost 3 bases, with 8 bases between them. The germline V gene encodes CDR1 MNHEY and CDR2 SVGAGI. The CDR3 consists of 14 residues. CDR3 loop: CASSYSRGYYGYTF. The CDR3 DNA reads TGTGCCAGCAGTTACTCGCGGGGATACTATGGCTACACCTTC.

V gene TRBV12-3 or TRBV12-4 combines with J gene TRBJ2-7; D unclear. This CDR3 region has 11 residues. Trimming removed 3 bases at V and 7 bases at J, with 7 bases between. For the CDR3, the DNA is TGTGCCAGCAGTTTCTCGAGAGAGCAGTACTTC. Amino acids: CASSFSREQYF.

The CDR3 protein is CASSFGSPLHF. The CDR3 bases are TGTGCCAGCAGTTTCGGGTCACCCCTCCACTTT. The chain is built from TRBV28 and TRBJ1-6; no clear D. Trimming removed 3 bases from V and 10 bases from J, with 4 bases in between. Per the germline V gene, CDR1 is MDHEN and CDR2 is SYDVKM. CDR3 length equals 11 residues.

V gene TRBV9 combines with J gene TRBJ2-3; TRBD1 matches at 7 bases. V was clipped by 0 bases and J by 6 bases; unmatched bases: 10. The CDR3 contains 16 residues. The germline gives CDR1 SGDLS, CDR2 YYNGEE. The CDR3 region has the DNA TGTGCCAGCAGCGTAGGGCAAGGGGGCTTGGGGGATACGCAGTATTTT. Translated: CASSVGQGGLGDTQYF.

This chain links TRBV9 with TRBJ2-7; either TRBD1 or TRBD2 may supply D (5 bases each). The germline V and J ends were trimmed by 4 bases and 7 bases, with 15 bases remaining between them. The CDR3 covers 13 residues. Germline V CDR1 and CDR2: SGDLS, YYNGEE. The CDR3 loop is CASSLGTSVEQYF. The CDR3 nucleotides are TGTGCCAGCAGCCTCGGGACCTCGGTTGAGCAGTACTTC.

This chain connects TRBV30 to TRBJ2-2, with 8 bases fitting TRBD2. The V gene end was trimmed by 4 bases and the J gene end by 10 bases; junction bases not matched to a gene: 2. The CDR3 spans 11 residues. Germline V CDR1 and CDR2: GTSNPN, SVGIG (reference sequence). The CDR3 DNA is TGTGCCTGGACTAGCGGGTCGGAGCTGTTTTTT. This translates into CAWTSGSELFF.

Comment on this clone: The same CDR3 can be traced to other DNA sequences in this sample. V and J are TRBV5-1 and TRBJ2-7; no definite D call. The CDR3 sequence is 12 residues long. V was cut by 0 bases and J by 3 bases, with 4 bases left in between. Germline lookup yields CDR1 SGHRS and CDR2 YFSETQ. The CDR3 sequence is CASSLDHYEQYF. The CDR3 DNA reads as TGCGCCAGCAGCTTGGACCACTACGAGCAGTACTTC. The full variable domain, its missing parts supplied by reference TRBV5-1 and TRBJ2-7, is KAGVTQTPRYLIKTRGQQVTLSCSPISGHRSVSWYQQTPGQGLQFLFEYFSETQRNKGNFPGRFSGRQFSNSRSEMNVSTLELGDSALYLCASSLDHYEQYFGPGTRLTVT.

The V gene is TRBV7-2, the J gene TRBJ2-3; 7 nucleotides match TRBD2. V dropped 4 bases and J dropped 1; count of bases not matched to a gene: 5. From germline, CDR1 is SGHTA and CDR2 FQGNSA. The length of the CDR3 is 15 residues. CDR3 region: CASSYRDYRTDTQYF. CDR3 nucleotides: TGTGCCAGCAGCTACCGGGACTACCGCACAGATACGCAGTATTTT. The full variable domain, in which reference TRBV7-2 and TRBJ2-3 provide the parts outside the CDR3, is GAGVSQSPSNKVTEKGKDVELRCDPISGHTALYWYRQSLGQGLEFLIYFQGNSAPDKSGLPSDRFSAERTGGSVSTLTIQRTQQEDSAVYLCASSYRDYRTDTQYFGPGTRLTVL.

The chain joins TRBV24-1 to TRBJ2-2, with D maybe TRBD1 (6 bases). Looked up from germline, CDR1 is KGHDR and CDR2 is SFDVKD. Trimming took off 5 bases at V and 3 bases at J, with 9 bases between the two ends. CDR3 size: 14 residues. DNA for the CDR3: TGTGCCACCAGTGCCTACAGGGACACCGGGGAGCTGTTTTTT. Translation gives CATSAYRDTGELFF.

The gene calls are TRBV7-9 and TRBJ2-3; D remains ambiguous. The CDR3 consists of 11 residues. The germline V gene has CDR1 SEHNR and CDR2 FQNEAQ (reference sequence). V was cut by 2 bases and J by 3 bases, with 0 bases left in between. The CDR3 sequence is CASSLTDTQYF. CDR3 DNA sequence: TGTGCCAGCAGCTTAACAGATACGCAGTATTTT.

This clone was counted a single time. The CDR3 region is CASSMPAMNTEAFF. The CDR3 coding sequence is TGTGCCAGTAGTATGCCAGCAATGAACACTGAAGCTTTCTTT. This sequence joins TRBV19 and TRBJ1-1; no definite D call. V lost 3 bases, J lost 0 bases, and 8 bases lay in between. The germline V gene has CDR1 LNHDA and CDR2 SQIVND (reference sequence). The CDR3 runs 14 residues.

This clone showed up just once. The genes are TRBV28 and TRBJ1-5; TRBD1 aligns across 7 bases. The CDR3 runs to 14 residues. Per germline, CDR1 MDHEN and CDR2 SYDVKM. Losses at the gene ends were 7 bases for V and 2 bases for J; bases not matched to a gene: 5. CDR3 sequence: CASTRGGGNQPQHF. CDR3 bases: TGTGCCAGCACCAGGGGGGGCGGCAATCAGCCCCAGCATTTT. Supplemented by reference TRBV28 and TRBJ1-5, the full variable domain reads DVKVTQSSRYLVKRTGEKVFLECVQDMDHENMFWYRQDPGLGLRLIYFSYDVKMKEKGDIPEGYSVSREKKERFSLILESASTNQTSMYLCASTRGGGNQPQHFGDGTRLSIL.

This sequence joins TRBV4-1 and TRBJ1-2; TRBD1 matches 7 bases. V dropped 1 base and J dropped 6; count of bases not matched to a gene: 8. CDR3 length: 15 amino acids. Germline CDR1 MGHRA, CDR2 YSYEKL. The CDR3 spells CASSQVPGQLHGYTF. Here the CDR3 DNA reads TGCGCCAGCAGCCAAGTCCCGGGACAGCTCCATGGCTACACCTTC.

V usage is TRBV5-1 and J usage is TRBJ2-7, with D unresolved. Germline values: CDR1 SGHRS, CDR2 YFSETQ. V lost 0 bases and J 5 bases, leaving 6 bases between the germline ends. The CDR3 consists of 12 residues. This CDR3 is CASSLVAHEQYF. CDR3 DNA: TGCGCCAGCAGCTTGGTAGCCCACGAGCAGTACTTC.

The V call is TRBV30, the J call TRBJ2-5, with unresolved D. CDR3 size: 12 residues. In germline, CDR1 is GTSNPN, CDR2 SVGIG (reference sequence). The V end was cut by 2 bases, the J end by 1 base, with 5 bases between. CDR3: CAWSSVQETQYF. The CDR3 DNA reads as TGTGCCTGGAGTTCCGTCCAAGAGACCCAGTACTTC.